The present T cell receptor (beta chain) was sequenced within a study of cytomegalovirus exposure and HLA in healthy donors. Of note for this clone: The target antigen is unknown. Other DNA sequences in the same sample also yield this CDR3.

Study results and limitations: A later analysis found common viral pathogens apparently linked to several of the most significant clusters. The likely origin of a cluster of highly shared sequence variants was a sequencing artifact. For most subjects, TCR beta sequences were reported to predict HLA-A and HLA-B alleles with accuracy.

The CDR3 extends over 14 amino acids. Unmatched junction bases numbered 3, after V lost 5 bases and J lost 0 bases. The germline gives CDR1 SGHAT, CDR2 FQNNGV. Use of 60 Vbeta and 13 Jbeta primers characterized the PCR. Some clones are missing from TCRdb's copy, which holds only in-frame ones; the method was immunoSEQ multiplex PCR. The sample lists 170,000 or so clones; about 83% were seen once. This TCR was sampled from a girl between 5 and 17 years old in good health and CMV-seropositive. The genes are TRBV11-2 and TRBJ1-1, with TRBD1 matching 7 bases. Sample: PBMCs. CDR3 nucleotides: TGTGCCAGCAGCCTAGGGGGCTTGAACACTGAAGCTTTCTTT. It encodes CASSLGGLNTEAFF.